This note documents a single T cell receptor (beta chain) sequence. These data originate in a study of blood T cell repertoires in COVID-19. Study-level background: COVID-19 samples from acute and convalescent phases originated in the United States, Italy and Spain. The cDNA or gDNA used as material had been derived from T cells, B-cell-depleted T cells, or PBMCs.

The CDR3 contains 15 residues. Germline values: CDR1 DFQATT, CDR2 SNEGSKA (reference sequence). The trim removed 3 bases at V and 2 bases at J, leaving 9 bases unmatched. In the source study's methods: Researchers report that nucleated cell counts were estimated from reference gene primer amplification. The method was immunoSEQ multiplex PCR; TCRdb's version includes in-frame clones alone and lacks a portion of them. The V and J calls and the clone size are those of that table, but D and trimming were determined from the DNA. Of about 83,000 clones listed, about 82% are singletons. The sample was peripheral blood. The J gene is TRBJ1-2, the V gene TRBV20-1; TRBD1 matches at 7 bases. The sequence derives from a woman aged 80 or older in a cohort sampled during active or convalescent COVID-19. CDR3 nucleotides: TGCAGTGCTAGTAACACGGGACAGCGAAACTATGGCTACACCTTC. Translating it yields CSASNTGQRNYGYTF.